The 12 T cell receptor beta chains below were found in one sample sequenced in a study of cytomegalovirus exposure and HLA in healthy donors. Profiling relied on immunoSEQ multiplex PCR, and the TCRdb table lists in-frame clones only, not all of them. The table has roughly 120,000 clones, over 90% seen once; the top ten hold 1% to 1.5%. The sample comprised PBMCs. The receptor source for this set is a young woman in good health and CMV-seronegative.

The CDR3 loop is CASSPASGGDGNQPQHF. The CDR3 nucleotides read TGTGCCAGCTCACCGGCATCGGGGGGGGATGGCAATCAGCCCCAGCATTTT. The chain combines TRBV18 with TRBJ1-5; TRBD1 might be the D (5 bases). Trimming shortened V by 3 bases and J by 2 bases, and 17 bases separated the two germline ends. This CDR3 region has 17 residues. Germline lookup yields CDR1 KGHSH and CDR2 LQKENI.

V and J are TRBV14 and TRBJ2-2; D possibly corresponds to TRBD2 (6 bases). The CDR3 extends over 14 amino acids. The germline V gene encodes CDR1 SGHDN and CDR2 FVKESK. V lost 5 bases, J lost 5 bases, and 12 bases lay in between. CDR3 coding DNA: TGTGCCAGCAGCGCGGGAAGGTATACCGGGGAGCTGTTTTTT. Translating gives CASSAGRYTGELFF.

The J gene is TRBJ2-7, the V gene TRBV5-1; 8 positions match TRBD1. V gave up 4 bases and J gave up 5 bases; unmatched junction bases: 8. The CDR3 is 14 residues long. The germline V gene encodes CDR1 SGHRS and CDR2 YFSETQ. The CDR3 loop is CASSPGQGAHEQYF. The DNA of the CDR3 is TGCGCCAGCAGCCCCGGACAGGGAGCCCACGAGCAGTACTTC.

The rearrangement joins TRBV6-5 to TRBJ2-1, with D perhaps TRBD2 (6 bases). V was cut by 2 bases and J by 0 bases, with 8 bases left in between. CDR3 length equals 15 residues. Germline CDR1 reads MNHEY; CDR2 reads SVGAGI. CDR3 residues: CASSYVGSSYNEQFF. For the CDR3, the DNA is TGTGCCAGCAGTTACGTCGGGAGCTCCTACAATGAGCAGTTCTTC.

The rearrangement links TRBV18 to TRBJ2-7; D gene uncertain. Germline loops: CDR1 KGHSH, CDR2 LQKENI. Deletions cut 2 bases from V and 1 base from J, with 6 bases between. The CDR3 has 13 amino acids. In DNA form, the CDR3 reads TGTGCCAGCTCACCAGCGATTTCCTACGAGCAGTACTTC. Protein: CASSPAISYEQYF.

Here the CDR3 reads CASSQNRGNEQFF. DNA of the CDR3: TGTGCCAGCAGCCAAAACAGGGGAAATGAGCAGTTCTTC. This chain links TRBV7-9 with TRBJ2-1; the match to TRBD1 covers 7 bases. With V trimmed by 5 bases and J by 7 bases, 5 bases remained unmatched. Germline values: CDR1 SEHNR, CDR2 FQNEAQ (reference sequence). The CDR3 is 13 residues long. Variable domain in full (rest from reference TRBV7-9 and TRBJ2-1): DTGVSQNPRHKITKRGQNVTFRCDPISEHNRLYWYRQTLGQGPEFLTYFQNEAQLEKSRLLSDRFSAERPKGSFSTLEIQRTEQGDSAMYLCASSQNRGNEQFFGPGTRLTVL.

This chain uses TRBV19 with TRBJ1-5; D gene uncertain. This CDR3 comprises 12 residues. CDR1 and CDR2 (germline): LNHDA, SQIVND (reference sequence). V lost 3 bases and J 6 bases, leaving 6 bases between the germline ends. CDR3 amino acids: CASSIAGQPQHF. CDR3 sequence (DNA): TGTGCCAGTAGTATCGCCGGTCAGCCCCAGCATTTT.

The chain is built from TRBV6-4 and TRBJ2-3, with 11 bases lining up with TRBD2. V lost 6 bases, J lost 3 bases, and 5 bases stayed unmatched. Per germline, CDR1 MRHNA and CDR2 SNTAGT. The CDR3 has 15 residues. The CDR3, as DNA: TGTGCCAGCAGCGAGACTAGCGGGATAACAGATACGCAGTATTTT. Its protein product is CASSETSGITDTQYF.

The V gene is TRBV27, the J gene TRBJ2-7; D call uncertain. The CDR3 contains 14 residues. The germline V and J ends were trimmed by 5 bases and 6 bases, with 17 bases remaining between them. Germline CDR1 reads MNHEY; CDR2 reads SMNVEV (reference sequence). CDR3 residues: CASSLQAFGTEQYF. The CDR3, as DNA: TGTGCCAGCAGTCTCCAGGCCTTTGGCACCGAGCAGTACTTC.

The gene calls are TRBV5-5 and TRBJ2-5, with D perhaps matching TRBD2 (6 bases). Trimming took off 1 base at V and 0 bases at J, with 13 bases between the two ends. The V gene's germline CDR1 is SGHKS and CDR2 YYEKEE (reference sequence). This CDR3 contains 16 residues. The CDR3 DNA is TGTGCCAGCAGCTTGCCAGGGTGGGGGGACCAAGAGACCCAGTACTTC. Translated: CASSLPGWGDQETQYF.

The rearrangement uses TRBV4-2 and TRBJ1-4; D is possibly TRBD1 (5 bases). The V and J ends lost 0 bases and 5 bases respectively, with 10 bases between them. The CDR3 length is 15 residues. CDR1 and CDR2 from the germline V gene are LGHNA and YNFKEQ. CDR3 residues: CASSQEQAGNEKLFF. In DNA, the CDR3 is TGTGCCAGCAGCCAAGAACAGGCTGGGAATGAAAAACTGTTTTTT.

V is TRBV9 and J is TRBJ2-3; 7 nucleotides align to TRBD1. The ends lost 5 bases at V and 0 bases at J; junction bases unmatched: 6. CDR1 is SGDLS, CDR2 YYNGEE, per germline. The CDR3 contains 15 residues. The CDR3 protein is CASSLQGQSTDTQYF. DNA of the CDR3: TGTGCCAGCAGTTTACAGGGGCAAAGCACAGATACGCAGTATTTT.